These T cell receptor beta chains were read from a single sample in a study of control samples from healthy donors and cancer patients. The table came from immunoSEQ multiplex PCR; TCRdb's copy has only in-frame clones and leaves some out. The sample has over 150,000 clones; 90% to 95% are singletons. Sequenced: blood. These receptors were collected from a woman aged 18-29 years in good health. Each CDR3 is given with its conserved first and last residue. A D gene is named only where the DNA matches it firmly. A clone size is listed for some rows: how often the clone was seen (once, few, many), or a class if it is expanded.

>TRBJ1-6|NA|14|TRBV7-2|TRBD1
CASSSAGQGRTLHF
TGTGCCAGCAGCTCAGCCGGACAGGGCAGGACCCTCCACTTT
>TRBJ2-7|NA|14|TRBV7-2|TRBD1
CASSPDRGRYEQYF
TGTGCCAGCAGCCCCGACAGGGGTCGGTACGAGCAGTACTTC
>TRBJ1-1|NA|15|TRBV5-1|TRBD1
CASSVGDRENTEAFF
TGCGCCAGCAGCGTTGGGGACAGGGAGAACACTGAAGCTTTCTTT
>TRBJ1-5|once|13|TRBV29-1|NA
CSGSVGVDQPQHF
TGCAGCGGGTCTGTGGGGGTAGATCAGCCCCAGCATTTT
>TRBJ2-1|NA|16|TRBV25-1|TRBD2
CASSGYSGPTYNEQFF
TGTGCCAGCAGTGGGTATAGCGGGCCCACCTACAATGAGCAGTTCTTC
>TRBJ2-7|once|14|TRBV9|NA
CASSVGQFSYEQYF
TGTGCCAGCAGCGTAGGACAGTTCTCCTACGAGCAGTACTTC
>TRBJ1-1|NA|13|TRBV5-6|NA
CASSLGGNTEAFF
TGTGCCAGCAGCTTGGGCGGGAACACTGAAGCTTTCTTT
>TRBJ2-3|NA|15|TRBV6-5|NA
CASSYSLSQTDTQYF
TGTGCCAGCAGTTACTCGCTGTCACAGACAGATACGCAGTATTTT
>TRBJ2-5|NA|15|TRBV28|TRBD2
CASSLRPAGVETQYF
TGTGCCAGCAGTTTAAGGCCCGCGGGGGTGGAGACCCAGTACTTC
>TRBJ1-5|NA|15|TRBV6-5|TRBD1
CASRPLGQGNQPQHF
TGTGCCAGCAGACCCCTGGGACAGGGGAATCAGCCCCAGCATTTT
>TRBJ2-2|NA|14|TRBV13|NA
CASSLNVGAGELFF
TGTGCCAGCAGCCTTAACGTAGGAGCCGGGGAGCTGTTTTTT
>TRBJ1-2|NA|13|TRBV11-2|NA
CASSLGRNYGYTF
TGTGCCAGCAGCTTAGGACGGAACTATGGCTACACCTTC
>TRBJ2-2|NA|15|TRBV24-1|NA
CATSDLTLNTGELFF
TGTGCCACCAGTGATTTGACACTGAACACCGGGGAGCTGTTTTTT
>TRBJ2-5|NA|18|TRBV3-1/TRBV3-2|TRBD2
CASSQSLGLAGGEETQYF
TGTGCCAGCAGCCAATCTCTCGGACTAGCGGGGGGGGAGGAGACCCAGTACTTC
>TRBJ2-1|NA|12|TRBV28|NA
CASSLTHNEQFF
TGTGCCAGCAGTTTGACGCACAATGAGCAGTTCTTC
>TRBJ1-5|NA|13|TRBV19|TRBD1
CASSGTVNQPQHF
TGTGCCAGTTCCGGGACAGTGAATCAGCCCCAGCATTTT
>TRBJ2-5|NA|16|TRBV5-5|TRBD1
CASSLGDRGPQETQYF
TGTGCCAGCAGCTTGGGGGACAGGGGACCTCAAGAGACCCAGTACTTC
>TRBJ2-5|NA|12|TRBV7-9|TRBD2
CASSDGRETQYF
TGTGCCAGCAGCGACGGGAGGGAGACCCAGTACTTC
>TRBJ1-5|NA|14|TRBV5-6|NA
CASSLAGLDQPQHF
TGTGCCAGCAGCTTGGCGGGGTTGGATCAGCCCCAGCATTTT
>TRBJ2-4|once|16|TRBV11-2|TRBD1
CASAGTGNRGRNIQYF
TGTGCCAGCGCCGGGACCGGGAACAGGGGGCGCAACATTCAGTACTTC
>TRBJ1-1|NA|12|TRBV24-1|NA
CATRGSNTEAFF
TGTGCCACCAGGGGGTCGAACACTGAAGCTTTCTTT
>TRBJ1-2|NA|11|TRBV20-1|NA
CSASGDYGYTF
TGCAGTGCCTCAGGGGACTATGGCTACACCTTC
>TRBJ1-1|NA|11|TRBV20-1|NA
CSAKMNTEAFF
TGCAGTGCTAAGATGAACACTGAAGCTTTCTTT
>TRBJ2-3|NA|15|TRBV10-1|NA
CASSGDGAARDTQYF
TGCGCCAGCAGTGGAGACGGAGCAGCGAGGGATACGCAGTATTTT
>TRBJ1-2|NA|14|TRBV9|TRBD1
CASSVVGDSPSYTF
TGTGCCAGCAGCGTAGTTGGGGACAGTCCCAGTTACACCTTC
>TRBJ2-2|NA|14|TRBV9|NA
CASSVQMGTGELFF
TGTGCCAGCAGCGTTCAGATGGGGACCGGGGAGCTGTTTTTT
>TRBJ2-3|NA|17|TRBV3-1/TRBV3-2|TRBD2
CASSSGLAGGSTDTQYF
TGTGCCAGCAGCTCGGGACTAGCGGGGGGAAGCACAGATACGCAGTATTTT
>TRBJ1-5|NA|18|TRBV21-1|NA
CASSNNLSIRQENQPQHF
TGTGCCAGCAGCAATAATCTTAGTATTCGACAGGAGAATCAGCCCCAGCATTTT
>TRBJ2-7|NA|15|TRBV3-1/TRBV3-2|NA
CASSWGGAQTYEQYF
TGTGCCAGCAGTTGGGGGGGGGCGCAGACCTACGAGCAGTACTTC
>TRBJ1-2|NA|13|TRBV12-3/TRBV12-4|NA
CASSPDGLYGYTF
TGTGCCAGCAGTCCTGACGGATTATATGGCTACACCTTC
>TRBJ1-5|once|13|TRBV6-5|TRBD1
CASTYQGDQPQHF
TGTGCCAGCACGTATCAGGGGGATCAGCCCCAGCATTTT
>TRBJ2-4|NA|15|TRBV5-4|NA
CASSLQGGGGNIQYF
TGTGCCAGCAGCTTGCAAGGGGGAGGGGGAAACATTCAGTACTTC
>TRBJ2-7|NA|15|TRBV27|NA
CASSTRIAHSYEQYF
TGTGCCAGCAGTACCCGGATAGCGCATTCCTACGAGCAGTACTTC
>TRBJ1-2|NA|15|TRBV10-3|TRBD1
CAISAGVDRGYGYTF
TGTGCCATCAGCGCCGGGGTGGACAGGGGCTATGGCTACACCTTC
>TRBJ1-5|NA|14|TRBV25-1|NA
CASSAGRVGQPQHF
TGTGCCAGCAGTGCAGGACGGGTTGGTCAGCCCCAGCATTTT
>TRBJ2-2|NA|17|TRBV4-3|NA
CASSQDPPPRGTGELFF
TGCGCCAGCAGCCAAGATCCGCCACCCCGGGGCACCGGGGAGCTGTTTTTT
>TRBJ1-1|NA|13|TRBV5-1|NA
CASTKETNTEAFF
TGCGCCAGCACTAAGGAAACGAACACTGAAGCTTTCTTT
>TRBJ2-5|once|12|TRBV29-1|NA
CSVDWGMETQYF
TGCAGCGTTGATTGGGGGATGGAGACCCAGTACTTC
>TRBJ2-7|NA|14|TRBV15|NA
CATSRGGSSYEQYF
TGTGCCACCAGCAGAGGAGGGAGCTCCTACGAGCAGTACTTC
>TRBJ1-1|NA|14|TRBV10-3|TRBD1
CAISTDRGRTEAFF
TGTGCCATCAGTACGGACAGGGGTAGGACTGAAGCTTTCTTT
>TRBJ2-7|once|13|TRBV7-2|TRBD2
CASGRTGGYEQYF
TGTGCCAGCGGGAGGACGGGAGGCTACGAGCAGTACTTC
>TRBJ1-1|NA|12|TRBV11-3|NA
CGHKQVNTEAFF
TGTGGACACAAACAGGTGAACACTGAAGCTTTCTTT
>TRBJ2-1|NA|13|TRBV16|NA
CASSQLLANEQFF
TGTGCCAGCAGCCAACTACTAGCTAATGAGCAGTTCTTC
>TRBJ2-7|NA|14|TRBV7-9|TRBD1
CASRPDRGREEQYF
TGTGCCAGCAGGCCGGACAGGGGACGGGAGGAGCAGTACTTC
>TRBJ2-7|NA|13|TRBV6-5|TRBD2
CASRRTSSYEQYF
TGTGCCAGCAGGCGGACTAGTTCGTACGAGCAGTACTTC
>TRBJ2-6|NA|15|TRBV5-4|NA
CASSLRGAMANVLTF
TGTGCCAGCAGTCTCAGGGGTGCGATGGCCAACGTCCTGACTTTC